This T cell receptor beta chain was identified in a study of human T cells and chemical hapten exposure. For the study at large: Scalp application of diphenylcyclopropenone was performed weekly in patients across the entire approximately 25-week study.

J was trimmed by 4 bases and V by 0 bases; bases with no gene match: 8. Looked up from germline, CDR1 is SGDLS and CDR2 is YYNGEE. The CDR3 has 17 residues. Study conclusions and caveats: Controls had significantly fewer large CDR3 similarity clusters than were formed by expanded TCRs.

Unique molecular identifiers were attached to individual cDNA molecules within the library. Each CDR3 protein gets one entry after TCRdb re-called the RACE reads with MiXCR. The table lists about 68,000 distinct CDR3 sequences, over 9.5% of them singletons. Time point: pre-sensitization, week 0. Indicated treatment: therapeutic diphenylcyclopropenone sensitization with weekly scalp DPC. Total RNA was isolated from unfractionated whole blood. This clonotype appeared a few times. Its target is unknown. V gene TRBV9 combines with J gene TRBJ2-3; 10 nucleotides align to TRBD1. The sample here was whole blood, taken in connection with sensitization to the hapten diphenylcyclopropenone (DPC). The clonotype originates from a woman in her fifties or sixties with alopecia areata. Some clones in this sample may be carry-over from other donors' samples. CDR3 sequence (DNA): TGTGCCAGCAGCGTAGATGTTACGGGACAGGGGTCAGATACGCAGTATTTT. It yields the protein CASSVDVTGQGSDTQYF.